This is a list of T cell receptor beta chains from one sample in a study of regulatory T cells in long-lasting Graves disease. Using its own MiXCR run on the multiplex PCR reads, TCRdb lists one record per CDR3 protein. The sample includes 400,000 to 500,000 distinct CDR3 sequences, around 23% of them seen just once. The material sequenced was peripheral blood mononuclear cells (PBMCs), taken when the disease was refractory, from a patient treated with antithyroid drugs. The receptors stem from a female donor with Graves disease. CDR3s include the opening cysteine and the closing phenylalanine or tryptophan.

TRBJ2-7 | TRBV2 | CASSNRGDRILITYEQYF
TRBJ2-5 | TRBV12-3/TRBV12-4 | CASSARGFGETQYF
TRBJ1-2 | TRBV27 | CASSLGARGYGYTF
TRBJ2-3 | TRBV6-1 | CASRSGKGADTQYF
TRBJ1-1 | TRBV4-1 | CASSHPTGNTEAFF
TRBJ1-1 | TRBV28 | CATLGQGITEAFF
TRBJ2-6 | TRBV29-1 | CSVRVPGSGANVLTF
TRBJ2-5 | TRBV3-1 | CASSQIPLGDLWGAETQYF
TRBJ2-7 | TRBV15 | CATSRQDRGLDEQYF
TRBJ2-2 | TRBV20-1 | CSAKSSGSYTGELFF
TRBJ1-1 | TRBV9 | CASSVASGQAEAFF
TRBJ2-5 | TRBV28 | CAFPAQPSSQETQYF
TRBJ2-7 | TRBV2 | CASRKEGGWAYEQYF
TRBJ2-5 | TRBV19 | CASSPGTGGGTQYF
TRBJ1-2 | TRBV5-6 | CASSFDRAGSLGYTF
TRBJ1-6 | TRBV5-4 | CASSSGSPSYNSPLHF
TRBJ1-4 | TRBV27 | CASSPGQGDEKLFF
TRBJ2-3 | TRBV6-5 | CASSYAGGGTDTQYF
TRBJ1-2 | TRBV6-1 | CASGPQQGQRGYGYTF
TRBJ1-5 | TRBV10-2 | CASTNSGTTGPQHF
TRBJ2-7 | TRBV28 | CASSFPTGRSAAGEQYF
TRBJ1-2 | TRBV4-1 | CASSPDPGGYTF
TRBJ1-4 | TRBV28 | CASSSRDHEKLFF
TRBJ2-3 | TRBV2 | CASKIGTPRTDTQYF
TRBJ2-2 | TRBV5-1 | CASSLTENGELFF
TRBJ1-2 | TRBV12-3/TRBV12-4 | CASSQPGAQGYTF
TRBJ1-4 | TRBV20-1 | CSATQRVREKLFF
TRBJ2-7 | TRBV28 | CASSLWRLDGSSYEQYF
TRBJ1-2 | TRBV28 | CASSLRGTYGYTF
TRBJ2-2 | TRBV30 | CAWSADGELFF
TRBJ1-1 | TRBV7-9 | CASSSPGAPEAFF
TRBJ1-5 | TRBV5-6 | CASSRGPNQPQHF
TRBJ2-7 | TRBV6-4 | CASSYGRGYEQYF
TRBJ2-3 | TRBV9 | CASSPGTGYTDTQYF
TRBJ2-7 | TRBV5-1 | CASSSEQFLYEQYF
TRBJ2-1 | TRBV7-2 | CASSPTSGKGNEQFF
TRBJ2-5 | TRBV7-9 | CASSPPTRAGQETQYF
TRBJ2-5 | TRBV29-1 | CSVDPGQETQYF
TRBJ2-2 | TRBV3-1 | CASSQDLGRTGELFF
TRBJ2-5 | TRBV7-8 | CASSFPGLASETQYF
TRBJ1-1 | TRBV30 | CAWSLGIVGENTEAFF
TRBJ1-4 | TRBV3-1 | CASSHWGEKDEKLFF
TRBJ2-3 | TRBV7-9 | CASSLMGLRERWADTQYF
TRBJ2-4 | TRBV20-1 | CSARDGGTGQINIQYF
TRBJ2-7 | TRBV9 | CASSVYAGSYEQYF
TRBJ1-1 | TRBV2 | CASSEGPGANTEAFF
TRBJ2-7 | TRBV30 | CAWSVLTVNEQYF
TRBJ1-1 | TRBV20-1 | CSAEVLNTEAFF
TRBJ1-4 | TRBV28 | CASSAPGATNEKLFF
TRBJ2-1 | TRBV20-1 | CSPLAIYNEQFF
TRBJ2-7 | TRBV11-2 | CASSLIVHEQYF
TRBJ2-5 | TRBV5-1 | CASSLSGGREETQYF
TRBJ2-5 | TRBV10-3 | CAIAPTRGIETQYF
TRBJ2-4 | TRBV29-1 | CSVGTGRNIQYF
TRBJ1-1 | TRBV5-6 | CASSAAGITEAFF
TRBJ2-5 | TRBV18 | CASSPQGAQETQYF
TRBJ1-4 | TRBV6-5 | CASSYSGRDNEKLFF
TRBJ2-5 | TRBV20-1 | CSAGLAGGPKTQYF
TRBJ2-5 | TRBV30 | CAWSALETQYF